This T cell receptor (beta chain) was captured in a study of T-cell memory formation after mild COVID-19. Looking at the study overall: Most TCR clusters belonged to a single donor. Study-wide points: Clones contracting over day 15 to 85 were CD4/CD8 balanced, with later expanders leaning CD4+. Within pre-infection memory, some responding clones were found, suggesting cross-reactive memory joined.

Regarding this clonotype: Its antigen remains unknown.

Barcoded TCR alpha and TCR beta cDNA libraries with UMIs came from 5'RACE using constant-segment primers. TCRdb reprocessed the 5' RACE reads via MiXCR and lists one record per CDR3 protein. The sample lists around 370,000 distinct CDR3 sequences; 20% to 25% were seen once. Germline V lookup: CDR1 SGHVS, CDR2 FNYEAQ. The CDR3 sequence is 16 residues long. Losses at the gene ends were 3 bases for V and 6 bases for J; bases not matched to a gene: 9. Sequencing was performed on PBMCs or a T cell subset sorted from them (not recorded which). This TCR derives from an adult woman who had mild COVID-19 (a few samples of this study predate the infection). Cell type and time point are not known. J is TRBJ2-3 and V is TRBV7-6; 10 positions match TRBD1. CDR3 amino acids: CASSFTSGQGRDTQYF. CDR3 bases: TGTGCCAGCAGCTTCACGTCGGGACAGGGGCGCGATACGCAGTATTTT.